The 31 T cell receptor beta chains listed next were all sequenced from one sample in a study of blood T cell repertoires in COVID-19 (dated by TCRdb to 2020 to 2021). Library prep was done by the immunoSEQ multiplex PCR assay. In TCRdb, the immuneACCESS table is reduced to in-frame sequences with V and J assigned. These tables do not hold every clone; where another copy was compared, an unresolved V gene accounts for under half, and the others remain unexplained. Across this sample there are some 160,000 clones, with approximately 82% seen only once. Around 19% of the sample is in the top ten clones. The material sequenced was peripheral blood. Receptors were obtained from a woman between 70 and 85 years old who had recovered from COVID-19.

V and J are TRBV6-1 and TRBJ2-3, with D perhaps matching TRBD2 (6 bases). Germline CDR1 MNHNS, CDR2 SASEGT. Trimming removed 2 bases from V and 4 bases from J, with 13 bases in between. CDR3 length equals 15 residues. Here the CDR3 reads CASSERRGGADTQYF. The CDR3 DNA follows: TGTGCCAGCAGTGAACGGAGGGGTGGCGCAGATACGCAGTATTTT.

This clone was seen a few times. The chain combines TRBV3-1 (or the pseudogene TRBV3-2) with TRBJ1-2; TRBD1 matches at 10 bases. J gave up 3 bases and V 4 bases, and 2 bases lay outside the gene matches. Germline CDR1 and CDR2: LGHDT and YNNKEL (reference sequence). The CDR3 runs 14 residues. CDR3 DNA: TGTGCCAGCAGCCTTGGGACAGGGGACTATGGCTACACCTTC. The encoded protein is CASSLGTGDYGYTF.

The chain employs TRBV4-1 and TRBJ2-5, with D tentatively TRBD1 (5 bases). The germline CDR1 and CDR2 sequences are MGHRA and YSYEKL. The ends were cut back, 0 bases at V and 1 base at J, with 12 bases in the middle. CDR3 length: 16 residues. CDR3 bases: TGCGCCAGCAGCCAAGATAAGGGGTTCCCCCAAGAGACCCAGTACTTC. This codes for CASSQDKGFPQETQYF.

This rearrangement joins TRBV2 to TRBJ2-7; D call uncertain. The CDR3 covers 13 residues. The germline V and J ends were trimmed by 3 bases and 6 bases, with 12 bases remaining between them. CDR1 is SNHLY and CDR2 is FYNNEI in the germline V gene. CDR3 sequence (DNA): TGTGCCAGCAGTGATCTCCCCGAGGTCGAGCAGTACTTC. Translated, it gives CASSDLPEVEQYF. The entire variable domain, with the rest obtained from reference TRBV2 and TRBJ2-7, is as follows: EPEVTQTPSHQVTQMGQEVILRCVPISNHLYFYWYRQILGQKVEFLVSFYNNEISEKSEIFDDQFSVERPDGSNFTLKIRSTKLEDSAMYFCASSDLPEVEQYFGPGTRLTVT.

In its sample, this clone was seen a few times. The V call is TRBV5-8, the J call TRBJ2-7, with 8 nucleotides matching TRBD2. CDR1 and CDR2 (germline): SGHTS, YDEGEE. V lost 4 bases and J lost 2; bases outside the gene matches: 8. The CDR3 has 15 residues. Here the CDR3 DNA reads TGTGCCAGCAGCCCCGGGGGGGGAAATCCCTACGAGCAGTACTTC. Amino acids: CASSPGGGNPYEQYF.

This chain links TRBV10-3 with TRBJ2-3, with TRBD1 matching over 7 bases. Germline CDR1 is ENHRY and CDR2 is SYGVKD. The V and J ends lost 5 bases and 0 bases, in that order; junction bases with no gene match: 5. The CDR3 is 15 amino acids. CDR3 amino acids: CAISTTGFSTDTQYF. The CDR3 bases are TGTGCCATCAGTACGACAGGGTTTAGCACAGATACGCAGTATTTT.

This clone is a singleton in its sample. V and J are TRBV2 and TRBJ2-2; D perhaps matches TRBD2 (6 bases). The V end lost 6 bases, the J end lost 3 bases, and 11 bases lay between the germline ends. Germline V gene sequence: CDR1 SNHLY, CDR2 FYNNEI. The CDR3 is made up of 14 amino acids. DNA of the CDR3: TGTGCCAGCAGGGCCGGGACTTACACCGGGGAGCTGTTTTTT. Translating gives CASRAGTYTGELFF. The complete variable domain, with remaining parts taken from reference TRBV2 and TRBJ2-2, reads EPEVTQTPSHQVTQMGQEVILRCVPISNHLYFYWYRQILGQKVEFLVSFYNNEISEKSEIFDDQFSVERPDGSNFTLKIRSTKLEDSAMYFCASRAGTYTGELFFGEGSRLTVL.

The chain's CDR3 is CASTAALGGYGYTF. The CDR3 region has the DNA TGTGCCAGCACCGCGGCCCTAGGGGGCTATGGCTACACCTTC. The rearrangement joins TRBV5-4 to TRBJ1-2, with D possibly TRBD1 on 6 matching bases. V shed 6 bases and J shed 4 bases, with 16 bases lying between them. This CDR3 is built from 14 residues. Germline loops: CDR1 SGHNT, CDR2 YYREEE (reference sequence).

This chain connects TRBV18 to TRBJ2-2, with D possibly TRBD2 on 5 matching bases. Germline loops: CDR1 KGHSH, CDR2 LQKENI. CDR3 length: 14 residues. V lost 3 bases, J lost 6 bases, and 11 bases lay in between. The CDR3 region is CASSPMGEAGELFF. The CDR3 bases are TGTGCCAGCTCACCTATGGGAGAGGCCGGGGAGCTGTTTTTT. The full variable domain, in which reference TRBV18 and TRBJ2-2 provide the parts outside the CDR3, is NAGVMQNPRHLVRRRGQEARLRCSPMKGHSHVYWYRQLPEEGLKFMVYLQKENIIDESGMPKERFSAEFPKEGPSILRIQQVVRGDSAAYFCASSPMGEAGELFFGEGSRLTVL.

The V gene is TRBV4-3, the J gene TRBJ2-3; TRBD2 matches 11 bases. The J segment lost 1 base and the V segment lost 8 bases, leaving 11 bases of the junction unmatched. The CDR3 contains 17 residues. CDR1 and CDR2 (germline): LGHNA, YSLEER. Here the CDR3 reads CASSRIAGGPRTDTQYF. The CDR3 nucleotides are TGCGCCAGCTCACGCATAGCGGGAGGGCCTCGCACAGATACGCAGTATTTT.

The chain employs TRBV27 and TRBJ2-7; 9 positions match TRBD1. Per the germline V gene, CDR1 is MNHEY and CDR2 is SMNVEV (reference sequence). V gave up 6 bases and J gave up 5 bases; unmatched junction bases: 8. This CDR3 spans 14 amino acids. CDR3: CASSRRDRVHEQYF. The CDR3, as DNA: TGTGCCAGCAGCCGCCGGGACAGGGTCCACGAGCAGTACTTC.

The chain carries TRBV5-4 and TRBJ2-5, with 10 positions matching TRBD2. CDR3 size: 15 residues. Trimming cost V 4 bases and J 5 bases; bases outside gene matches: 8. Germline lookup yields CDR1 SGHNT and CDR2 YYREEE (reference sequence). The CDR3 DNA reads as TGTGCCAGCAGCCCAAGCGGGGGGGCCCGGGAGACCCAGTACTTC. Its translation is CASSPSGGARETQYF.

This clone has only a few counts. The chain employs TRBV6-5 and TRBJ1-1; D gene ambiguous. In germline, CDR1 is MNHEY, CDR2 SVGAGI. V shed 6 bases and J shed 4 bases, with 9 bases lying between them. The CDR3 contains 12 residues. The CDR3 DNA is TGTGCCAGCAGACGGGCGGGCACTGAAGCTTTCTTT. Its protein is CASRRAGTEAFF.

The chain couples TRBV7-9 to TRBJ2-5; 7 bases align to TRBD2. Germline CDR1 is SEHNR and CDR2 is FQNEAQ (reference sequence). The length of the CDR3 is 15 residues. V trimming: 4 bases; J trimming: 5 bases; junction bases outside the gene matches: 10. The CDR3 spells CASSSLGGKGETQYF. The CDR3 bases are TGTGCCAGCAGCTCCCTCGGGGGGAAGGGCGAGACCCAGTACTTC.

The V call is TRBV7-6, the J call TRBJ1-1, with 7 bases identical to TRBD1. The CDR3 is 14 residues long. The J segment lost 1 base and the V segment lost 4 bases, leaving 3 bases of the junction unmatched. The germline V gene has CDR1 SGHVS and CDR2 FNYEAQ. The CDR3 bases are TGTGCCAGCAGCTACAGGGGCGGGAACACTGAAGCTTTCTTT. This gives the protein CASSYRGGNTEAFF.

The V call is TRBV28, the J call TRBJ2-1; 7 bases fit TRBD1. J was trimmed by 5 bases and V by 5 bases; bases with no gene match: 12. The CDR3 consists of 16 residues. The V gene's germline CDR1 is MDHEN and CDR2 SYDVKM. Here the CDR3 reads CASSPWDSPLHNEQFF. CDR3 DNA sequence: TGTGCCAGCAGTCCCTGGGACAGTCCCCTCCACAATGAGCAGTTCTTC.

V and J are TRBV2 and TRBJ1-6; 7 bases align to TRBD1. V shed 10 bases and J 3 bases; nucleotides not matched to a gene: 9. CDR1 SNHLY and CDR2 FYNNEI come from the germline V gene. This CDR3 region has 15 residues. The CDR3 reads CATLVQGLYNSPLHF. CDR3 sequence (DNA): TGTGCCACCTTGGTACAGGGGCTCTATAATTCACCCCTCCACTTT.

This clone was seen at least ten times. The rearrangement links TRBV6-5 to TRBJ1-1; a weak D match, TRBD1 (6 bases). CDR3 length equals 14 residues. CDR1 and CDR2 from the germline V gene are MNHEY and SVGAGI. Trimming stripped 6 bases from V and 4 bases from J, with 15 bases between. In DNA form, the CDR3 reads TGTGCCAGCAGGGGGCAGAGGGGGGGCACTGAAGCTTTCTTT. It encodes CASRGQRGGTEAFF.

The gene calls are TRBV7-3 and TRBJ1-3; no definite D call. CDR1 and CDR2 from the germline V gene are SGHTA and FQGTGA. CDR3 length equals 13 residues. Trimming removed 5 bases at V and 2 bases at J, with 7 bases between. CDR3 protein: CASSPGTGNTIYF. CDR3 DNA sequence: TGTGCCAGCAGCCCCGGGACTGGAAACACCATATATTTT. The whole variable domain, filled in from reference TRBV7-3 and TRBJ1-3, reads GAGVSQTPSNKVTEKGKYVELRCDPISGHTALYWYRQSLGQGPEFLIYFQGTGAADDSGLPNDRFFAVRPEGSVSTLKIQRTERGDSAVYLCASSPGTGNTIYFGEGSWLTVV.

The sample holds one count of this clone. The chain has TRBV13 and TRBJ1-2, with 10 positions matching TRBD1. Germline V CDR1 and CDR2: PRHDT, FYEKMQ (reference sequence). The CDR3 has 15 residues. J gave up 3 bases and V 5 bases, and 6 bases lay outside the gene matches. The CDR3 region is CASSPGTGVDYGYTF. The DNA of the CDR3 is TGTGCCAGCAGCCCAGGGACAGGGGTTGACTATGGCTACACCTTC.

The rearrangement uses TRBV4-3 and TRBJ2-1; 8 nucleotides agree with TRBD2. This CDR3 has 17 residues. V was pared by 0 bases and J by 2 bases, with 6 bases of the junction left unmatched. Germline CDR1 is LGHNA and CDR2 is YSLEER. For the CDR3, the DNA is TGCGCCAGCAGCCAAGATCTCGCGGGAGGTACCTACAATGAGCAGTTCTTC. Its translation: CASSQDLAGGTYNEQFF.

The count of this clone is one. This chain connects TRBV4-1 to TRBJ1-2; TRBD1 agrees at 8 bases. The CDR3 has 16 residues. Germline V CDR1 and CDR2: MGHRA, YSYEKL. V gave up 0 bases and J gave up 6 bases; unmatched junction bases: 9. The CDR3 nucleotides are TGCGCCAGCAGCCAAGAAAGGACAGGGCGGACACATGGCTACACCTTC. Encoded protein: CASSQERTGRTHGYTF.

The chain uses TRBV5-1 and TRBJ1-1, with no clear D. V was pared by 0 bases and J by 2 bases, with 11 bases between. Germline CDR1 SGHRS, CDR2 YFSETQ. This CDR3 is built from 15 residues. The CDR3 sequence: CASSLGWGANTEAFF. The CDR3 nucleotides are TGCGCCAGCAGCTTGGGTTGGGGAGCAAACACTGAAGCTTTCTTT. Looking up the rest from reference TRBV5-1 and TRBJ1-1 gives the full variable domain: KAGVTQTPRYLIKTRGQQVTLSCSPISGHRSVSWYQQTPGQGLQFLFEYFSETQRNKGNFPGRFSGRQFSNSRSEMNVSTLELGDSALYLCASSLGWGANTEAFFGQGTRLTVV.

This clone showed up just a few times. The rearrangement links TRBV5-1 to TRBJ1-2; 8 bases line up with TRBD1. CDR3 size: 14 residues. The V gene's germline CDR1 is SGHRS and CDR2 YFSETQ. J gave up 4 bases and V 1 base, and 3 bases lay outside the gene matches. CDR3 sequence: CASSLQGAAYGYTF. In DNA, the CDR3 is TGCGCCAGCAGCTTGCAGGGGGCAGCCTATGGCTACACCTTC. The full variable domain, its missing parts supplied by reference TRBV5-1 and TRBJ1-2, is KAGVTQTPRYLIKTRGQQVTLSCSPISGHRSVSWYQQTPGQGLQFLFEYFSETQRNKGNFPGRFSGRQFSNSRSEMNVSTLELGDSALYLCASSLQGAAYGYTFGSGTRLTVV.

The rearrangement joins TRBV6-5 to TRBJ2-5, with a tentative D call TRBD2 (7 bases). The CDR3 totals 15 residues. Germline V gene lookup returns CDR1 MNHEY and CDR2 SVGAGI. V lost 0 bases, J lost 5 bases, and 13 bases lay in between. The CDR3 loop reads CASSYSGGGRETQYF. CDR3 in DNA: TGTGCCAGCAGTTACTCGGGGGGGGGCCGTGAGACCCAGTACTTC.

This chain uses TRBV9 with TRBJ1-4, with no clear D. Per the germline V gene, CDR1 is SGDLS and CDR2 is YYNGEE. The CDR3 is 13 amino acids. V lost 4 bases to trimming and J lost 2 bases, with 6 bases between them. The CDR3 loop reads CASSPMTNEKLFF. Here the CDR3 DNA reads TGTGCCAGCAGCCCCATGACTAATGAAAAACTGTTTTTT. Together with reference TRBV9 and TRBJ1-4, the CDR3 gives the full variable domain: DSGVTQTPKHLITATGQRVTLRCSPRSGDLSVYWYQQSLDQGLQFLIQYYNGEERAKGNILERFSAQQFPDLHSELNLSSLELGDSALYFCASSPMTNEKLFFGSGTQLSVL.

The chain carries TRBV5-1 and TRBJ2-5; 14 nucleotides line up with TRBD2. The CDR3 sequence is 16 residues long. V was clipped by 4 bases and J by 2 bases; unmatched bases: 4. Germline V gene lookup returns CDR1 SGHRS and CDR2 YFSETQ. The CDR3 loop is CASSPGTSGRQETQYF. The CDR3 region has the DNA TGCGCCAGCAGCCCGGGGACTAGCGGGAGACAAGAGACCCAGTACTTC.

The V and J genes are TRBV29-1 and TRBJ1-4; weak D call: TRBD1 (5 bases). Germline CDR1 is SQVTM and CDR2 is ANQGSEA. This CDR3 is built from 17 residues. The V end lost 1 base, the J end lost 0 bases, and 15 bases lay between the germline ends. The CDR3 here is CSVEGDLTLATNEKLFF. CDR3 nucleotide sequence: TGCAGCGTTGAAGGGGACTTGACCCTTGCAACTAATGAAAAACTGTTTTTT. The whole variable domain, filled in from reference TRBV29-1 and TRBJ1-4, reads SAVISQKPSRDICQRGTSLTIQCQVDSQVTMMFWYRQQPGQSLTLIATANQGSEATYESGFVIDKFPISRPNLTFSTLTVSNMSPEDSSIYLCSVEGDLTLATNEKLFFGSGTQLSVL.

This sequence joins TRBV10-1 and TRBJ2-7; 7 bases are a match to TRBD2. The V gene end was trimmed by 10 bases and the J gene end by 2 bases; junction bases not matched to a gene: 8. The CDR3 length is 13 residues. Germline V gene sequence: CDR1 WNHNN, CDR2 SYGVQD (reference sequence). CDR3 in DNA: TGCGCCACGGAAGCGGGGCCGACCTACGAGCAGTACTTC. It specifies CATEAGPTYEQYF.

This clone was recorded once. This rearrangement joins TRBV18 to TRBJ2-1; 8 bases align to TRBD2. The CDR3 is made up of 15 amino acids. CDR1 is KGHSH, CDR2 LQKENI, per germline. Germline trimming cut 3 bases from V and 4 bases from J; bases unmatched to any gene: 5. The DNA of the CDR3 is TGTGCCAGCTCACCCGCCGGGGGGGGATACAATGAGCAGTTCTTC. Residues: CASSPAGGGYNEQFF.

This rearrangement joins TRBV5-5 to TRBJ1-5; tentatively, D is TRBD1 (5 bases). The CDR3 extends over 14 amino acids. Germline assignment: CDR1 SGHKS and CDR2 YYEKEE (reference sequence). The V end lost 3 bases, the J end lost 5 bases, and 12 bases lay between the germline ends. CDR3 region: CASSSGRGDQPQHF. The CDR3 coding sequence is TGTGCCAGCAGCTCCGGGAGGGGAGATCAGCCCCAGCATTTT.